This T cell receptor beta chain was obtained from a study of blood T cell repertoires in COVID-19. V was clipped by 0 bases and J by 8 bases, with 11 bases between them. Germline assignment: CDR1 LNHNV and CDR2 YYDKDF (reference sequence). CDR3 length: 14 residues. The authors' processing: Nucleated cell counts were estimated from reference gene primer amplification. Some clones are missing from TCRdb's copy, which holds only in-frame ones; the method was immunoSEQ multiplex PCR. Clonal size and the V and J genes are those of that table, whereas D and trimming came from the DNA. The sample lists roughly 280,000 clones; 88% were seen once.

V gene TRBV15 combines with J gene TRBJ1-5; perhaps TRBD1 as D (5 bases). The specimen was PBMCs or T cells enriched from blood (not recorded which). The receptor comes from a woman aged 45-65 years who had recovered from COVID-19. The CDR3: CATSRDREVEPQHF. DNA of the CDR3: TGTGCCACCAGCAGAGACAGGGAGGTAGAGCCCCAGCATTTT.